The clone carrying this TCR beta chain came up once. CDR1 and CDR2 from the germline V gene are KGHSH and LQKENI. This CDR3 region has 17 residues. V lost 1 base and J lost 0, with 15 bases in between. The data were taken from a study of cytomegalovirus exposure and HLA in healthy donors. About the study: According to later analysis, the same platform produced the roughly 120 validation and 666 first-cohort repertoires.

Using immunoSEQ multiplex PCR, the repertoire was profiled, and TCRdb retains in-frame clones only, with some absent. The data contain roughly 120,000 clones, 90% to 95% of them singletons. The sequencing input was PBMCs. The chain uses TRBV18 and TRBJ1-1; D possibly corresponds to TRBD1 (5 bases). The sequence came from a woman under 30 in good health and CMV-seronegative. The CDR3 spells CASSPLPRGEVNTEAFF. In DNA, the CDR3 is TGTGCCAGCTCACCACTACCTCGGGGGGAGGTGAACACTGAAGCTTTCTTT.